These 17 T cell receptor beta chains were all obtained from the same sample, sequenced in a study of cytomegalovirus exposure and HLA in healthy donors. Primers included in the PCR were 60 Vbeta and 13 Jbeta primers. Using immunoSEQ multiplex PCR, the repertoire was profiled, and TCRdb retains in-frame clones only, with some absent. The sample holds fewer than 110,000 clones, roughly 79% seen once. Sequencing used PBMCs. The source is a man between 45 and 60 years old in good health and CMV-seropositive.

In this sample, this clone turned up once. The gene calls are TRBV29-1 and TRBJ2-6, with D perhaps matching TRBD2 (5 bases). The CDR3 sequence is 13 residues long. Germline assignment: CDR1 SQVTM and CDR2 ANQGSEA. The germline V and J ends were trimmed by 6 bases and 3 bases, with 9 bases remaining between them. In DNA form, the CDR3 reads TGCAGCGTGAGGGCCGGTGGGGCCAACGTCCTGACTTTC. Translated: CSVRAGGANVLTF.

The rearrangement links TRBV19 to TRBJ1-5; 7 bases match TRBD1. J gave up 9 bases and V 6 bases, and 8 bases lay outside the gene matches. Germline V gives CDR1 LNHDA, CDR2 SQIVND (reference sequence). The CDR3 has 13 amino acids. The chain's CDR3 is CASRNEGAWPQHF. As DNA, the CDR3 is TGTGCCAGTAGGAATGAGGGGGCTTGGCCCCAGCATTTT.

The rearrangement joins TRBV6-1 to TRBJ2-2, with 8 bases aligning to TRBD2. Trimming at V came to 6 bases and at J to 0 bases, leaving 0 bases not matched to a gene. The CDR3 is made up of 14 amino acids. The germline CDR1 and CDR2 sequences are MNHNS and SASEGT. The CDR3: CASRLAANTGELFF. DNA for the CDR3: TGTGCCAGCAGACTAGCGGCGAACACCGGGGAGCTGTTTTTT.

The chain combines TRBV5-1 with TRBJ2-1; D may be TRBD2 (6 bases). The germline V gene has CDR1 SGHRS and CDR2 YFSETQ. With 1 base removed from V and 4 bases from J, the gap between germline ends came to 15 bases. This CDR3 has 16 residues. CDR3 DNA: TGCGCCAGCAGCTTGTCCACGGGAGAAGGATACAATGAGCAGTTCTTC. This gives the protein CASSLSTGEGYNEQFF.

V usage is TRBV6-7 and J usage is TRBJ1-3, with TRBD1 matching over 7 bases. TRBV6-7 is assigned to the ORF class and has an uncertain function. V lost 6 bases to trimming and J lost 2 bases; unmatched junction nucleotides: 10. This CDR3 has 16 residues. The CDR3 protein is CASRRQGRMAGNTIYF. CDR3 nucleotides: TGTGCCAGCAGGAGACAGGGAAGAATGGCTGGAAACACCATATATTTT.

The chain combines TRBV12-5 with TRBJ1-1, with TRBD1 matching over 9 bases. Germline V CDR1 and CDR2: LGHNT, FRNRAP. This CDR3 has 15 amino acids. V was pared by 6 bases and J by 1 base, with 6 bases of the junction left unmatched. DNA of the CDR3: TGTGCTAGTGGGCCCGGGACAGGGCAGAACACTGAAGCTTTCTTT. It yields the protein CASGPGTGQNTEAFF. Complete variable domain (other parts from reference TRBV12-5 and TRBJ1-1): DARVTQTPRHKVTEMGQEVTMRCQPILGHNTVFWYRQTMMQGLELLAYFRNRAPLDDSGMPKDRFSAEMPDATLATLKIQPSEPRDSAVYFCASGPGTGQNTEAFFGQGTRLTVV.

This clone has a handful of counts. The V call is TRBV30, the J call TRBJ1-2, with no clear D. The CDR3 runs 12 residues. Trimming removed 5 bases at V and 4 bases at J, with 11 bases between. The germline V gene has CDR1 GTSNPN and CDR2 SVGIG (reference sequence). DNA for the CDR3: TGTGCCTGGGAGGGAAATGGCTATGGCTACACCTTC. It codes for CAWEGNGYGYTF.

V usage is TRBV28 and J usage is TRBJ2-1, with 7 bases lining up with TRBD2. This CDR3 has 15 residues. Unmatched junction bases numbered 8, after V lost 5 bases and J lost 4 bases. Germline lookup yields CDR1 MDHEN and CDR2 SYDVKM. The CDR3 DNA reads as TGTGCCAGCAGTACCAACCGCGGGGGTTACAATGAGCAGTTCTTC. Its protein product is CASSTNRGGYNEQFF.

The genes are TRBV6-5 and TRBJ2-5; 11 positions agree with TRBD1. Germline V lookup: CDR1 MNHEY, CDR2 SVGAGI. The V segment lost 7 bases and the J segment 6 bases; nucleotides outside the gene matches: 7. CDR3 length equals 14 residues. CDR3 loop: CASTRGQGAKTQYF. The CDR3 DNA follows: TGTGCCAGCACCAGAGGACAGGGGGCAAAGACCCAGTACTTC.

Concerning this clone: Other DNA sequences in this specimen translate into the identical CDR3. The rearrangement joins TRBV28 to TRBJ2-5, with a weak D call TRBD2 (5 bases). The CDR3 runs to 12 residues. The V end was cut by 1 base, the J end by 7 bases, with 7 bases between. CDR1 and CDR2 from the germline V gene are MDHEN and SYDVKM. The CDR3 here is CASSLSSGTQYF. DNA of the CDR3: TGTGCCAGCAGTTTATCGAGCGGGACCCAGTACTTC.

The V gene is TRBV18, the J gene TRBJ1-3; D is uncertain. The germline CDR1 and CDR2 sequences are KGHSH and LQKENI. The length of the CDR3 is 15 residues. Trimming pared 3 bases from V and 0 bases from J, leaving 9 bases between. CDR3 in DNA: TGTGCCAGCTCACCTGAGGAGTCCTCTGGAAACACCATATATTTT. Translation: CASSPEESSGNTIYF.

CDR3 residues: CASSGTTGGDTGELFF. The CDR3 region has the DNA TGTGCCAGCAGTGGAACCACAGGGGGCGACACCGGGGAGCTGTTTTTT. This sequence joins TRBV6-4 and TRBJ2-2, with 9 bases that match TRBD1. The CDR3 is 16 amino acids. Per germline, CDR1 MRHNA and CDR2 SNTAGT. V lost 4 bases, J lost 3 bases, and 6 bases stayed unmatched.

The rearrangement joins TRBV18 to TRBJ2-3; D gene uncertain. Trimming removed 2 bases from V and 5 bases from J, with 11 bases in between. From germline, CDR1 is KGHSH and CDR2 LQKENI. The CDR3 is 14 residues long. The CDR3 DNA follows: TGTGCCAGCTCACCAGAGGCGCTGAGAGATACGCAGTATTTT. It translates to CASSPEALRDTQYF.

The chain joins TRBV9 to TRBJ1-5, with D uncertain. Trimming cost V 4 bases and J 1 base, with 9 bases left between them. This CDR3 spans 14 amino acids. The germline CDR1 and CDR2 sequences are SGDLS and YYNGEE. In nucleotides, the CDR3 is TGTGCCAGCAGCCCGACGGGAAGCAATCAGCCCCAGCATTTT. Translation gives CASSPTGSNQPQHF.

The V and J genes are TRBV11-3 and TRBJ2-1; 9 bases fit TRBD2. There are 17 residues in the CDR3. The V segment lost 0 bases and the J segment 9 bases; nucleotides outside the gene matches: 12. Looked up from germline, CDR1 is SGHNT and CDR2 is YENEEA. The CDR3 here is CASSLDSAGGRVGEQFF. CDR3 nucleotides: TGTGCCAGCAGCTTAGATTCCGCGGGAGGGCGGGTGGGTGAGCAGTTCTTC.

The chain recombines TRBV11-1 with TRBJ2-3, with D perhaps TRBD2 (6 bases). V was pared by 5 bases and J by 6 bases, with 18 bases between. Germline loops: CDR1 SGHAT, CDR2 FQDESV (reference sequence). The CDR3 runs 15 residues. The CDR3 loop is CASSARDLNLDTQYF. In DNA, the CDR3 is TGTGCCAGCAGCGCTCGGGACTTAAATTTGGATACGCAGTATTTT.

V gene TRBV27 combines with J gene TRBJ2-7; tentative D call: TRBD2 (6 bases). The germline V gene has CDR1 MNHEY and CDR2 SMNVEV (reference sequence). The CDR3 is made up of 16 amino acids. The germline V and J ends were trimmed by 5 bases and 4 bases, with 21 bases remaining between them. The CDR3 region has the DNA TGTGCCAGCAGTCCGTCAGGCGGGGCCGCCCCGTACGAGCAGTACTTC. Its protein product is CASSPSGGAAPYEQYF.